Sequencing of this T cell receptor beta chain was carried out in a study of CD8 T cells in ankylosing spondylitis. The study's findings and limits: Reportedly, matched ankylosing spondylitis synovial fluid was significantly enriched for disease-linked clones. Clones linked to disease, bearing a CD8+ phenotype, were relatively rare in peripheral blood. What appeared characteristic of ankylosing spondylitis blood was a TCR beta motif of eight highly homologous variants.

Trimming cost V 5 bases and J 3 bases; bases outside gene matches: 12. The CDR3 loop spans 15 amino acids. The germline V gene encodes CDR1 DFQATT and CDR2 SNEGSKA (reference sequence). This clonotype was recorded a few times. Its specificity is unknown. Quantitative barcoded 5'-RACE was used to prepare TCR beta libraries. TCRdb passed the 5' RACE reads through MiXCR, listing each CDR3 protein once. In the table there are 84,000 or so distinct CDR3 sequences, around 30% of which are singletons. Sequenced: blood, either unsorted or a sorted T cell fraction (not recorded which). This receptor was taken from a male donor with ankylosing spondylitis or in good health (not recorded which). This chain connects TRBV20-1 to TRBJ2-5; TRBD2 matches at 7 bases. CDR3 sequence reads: CSAGGEASGKETQYF. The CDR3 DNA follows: TGCAGTGCTGGAGGAGAGGCGAGCGGGAAAGAGACCCAGTACTTC.